What follows are 18 T cell receptor beta chains derived from one specimen sequenced in a study of blood T cell repertoires in COVID-19. Here immunoSEQ multiplex PCR was the method, and the copy in TCRdb shows in-frame clones only, minus some. The repertoire holds about 400,000 clones, 75% to 90% seen once, with about 7.1% in the top ten. What was sequenced was peripheral blood. These receptors were collected from a woman aged 60 to 75 with COVID-19, enrolled during active disease.

V and J are TRBV2 and TRBJ2-1, with TRBD2 as a possible D gene (6 bases). Trimming removed 2 bases at V and 8 bases at J, with 13 bases between. CDR3 length: 14 residues. The germline gives CDR1 SNHLY, CDR2 FYNNEI. DNA of the CDR3: TGTGCCAGCAGTGAACCGACTGGAGGGGATGAGCAGTTCTTC. It yields the protein CASSEPTGGDEQFF.

The rearrangement joins TRBV21-1 to TRBJ1-6. TRBV21-1 is annotated as a pseudogene. CDR3 length: 15 amino acids. CDR3 nucleotides: TGTGCCAGCAGCAAAGACGGGGGTGGTCATTCACCCCTCCACTTT. It encodes CASSKDGGGHSPLHF.

V is TRBV4-2 and J is TRBJ2-1; D ambiguous. The ends were cut back, 2 bases at V and 8 bases at J, with 10 bases in the middle. This CDR3 has 13 amino acids. Germline V gene lookup returns CDR1 LGHNA and CDR2 YNFKEQ. CDR3 coding DNA: TGTGCCAGCAGCCAAACAGTTTTGGATGAGCAGTTCTTC. Translating it yields CASSQTVLDEQFF.

The gene calls are TRBV7-9 and TRBJ1-5, with a weak D call TRBD1 (5 bases). Germline CDR1 reads SEHNR; CDR2 reads FQNEAQ (reference sequence). The length of the CDR3 is 15 residues. Trimming removed 1 base from V and 7 bases from J, with 14 bases in between. Here the CDR3 reads CASSLGGGAGQPQHF. As DNA, the CDR3 is TGTGCCAGCAGCTTAGGCGGCGGGGCGGGGCAGCCCCAGCATTTT.

The chain is built from TRBV6-5 and TRBJ2-3, with D perhaps matching TRBD2 (5 bases). This CDR3 contains 13 residues. The V gene's germline CDR1 is MNHEY and CDR2 SVGAGI. Trimming stripped 0 bases from V and 6 bases from J, with 7 bases between. The CDR3 nucleotides read TGTGCCAGCAGTTACTCTGGCGGGGATACGCAGTATTTT. Protein sequence: CASSYSGGDTQYF.

This sequence joins TRBV4-2 and TRBJ1-2; D may be TRBD1 (6 bases). The germline V and J ends were trimmed by 4 bases and 3 bases, with 9 bases remaining between them. Germline-derived CDR1 and CDR2 are LGHNA and YNFKEQ. CDR3 length: 13 amino acids. CDR3 bases: TGTGCCAGCAGCCTATCAGGGGACTATGGCTACACCTTC. Its translation: CASSLSGDYGYTF.

The J gene is TRBJ1-3, the V gene TRBV3-1 (or the pseudogene TRBV3-2); TRBD1 is a possible D gene (6 bases). V lost 3 bases, J lost 7 bases, and 13 bases lay in between. CDR1 and CDR2 from the germline V gene are LGHDT and YNNKEL (reference sequence). The CDR3 is 14 residues long. The CDR3 sequence is CASSQQQGSNTIYF. As DNA, the CDR3 is TGTGCCAGCAGCCAGCAACAGGGCAGCAACACCATATATTTT.

The genes are TRBV30 and TRBJ1-2; D is ambiguous. Trimming took 0 bases from V and 8 from J, leaving 10 bases between them. The CDR3 loop spans 12 amino acids. CDR1 is GTSNPN and CDR2 is SVGIG in the germline V gene (reference sequence). CDR3 in amino acids: CAWSVAARGYTF. DNA of the CDR3: TGTGCCTGGAGTGTCGCAGCGAGGGGCTACACCTTC.

The V and J genes are TRBV6-2 or TRBV6-3 and TRBJ2-3; TRBD2 matches 8 bases. The V and J ends lost 6 bases and 3 bases, in that order; junction bases with no gene match: 14. Germline CDR1 reads MNHEY; CDR2 reads SVGEGT. The CDR3 consists of 17 residues. The CDR3 DNA sequence: TGTGCCAGCAGCTTCCCGAATAGCGGGGTCCTAACAGATACGCAGTATTTT. This gives the protein CASSFPNSGVLTDTQYF.

This clone has at least ten counts. The V gene is TRBV5-1, the J gene TRBJ1-3, with a tentative D call TRBD1 (6 bases). V lost 0 bases and J lost 0, with 10 bases in between. The CDR3 sequence is 16 residues long. CDR1 is SGHRS, CDR2 YFSETQ, per germline. The CDR3 here is CASSLGTDLSGNTIYF. Written as DNA, the CDR3 is TGCGCCAGCAGCTTGGGGACAGACCTCTCTGGAAACACCATATATTTT. Variable domain in full (rest from reference TRBV5-1 and TRBJ1-3): KAGVTQTPRYLIKTRGQQVTLSCSPISGHRSVSWYQQTPGQGLQFLFEYFSETQRNKGNFPGRFSGRQFSNSRSEMNVSTLELGDSALYLCASSLGTDLSGNTIYFGEGSWLTVV.

V is TRBV11-3 and J is TRBJ2-5; 13 bases match TRBD2. Germline values: CDR1 SGHNT, CDR2 YENEEA. CDR3 size: 15 residues. J lost 2 bases, V lost 8 bases, and 5 bases had no gene match. The CDR3 is CASSLAGGVQETQYF. The CDR3 coding sequence is TGTGCCAGCTCACTAGCGGGGGGGGTACAAGAGACCCAGTACTTC. The variable domain in full, completed from reference TRBV11-3 and TRBJ2-5, reads EAGVVQSPRYKIIEKKQPVAFWCNPISGHNTLYWYLQNLGQGPELLIRYENEEAVDDSQLPKDRFSAERLKGVDSTLKIQPAELGDSAVYLCASSLAGGVQETQYFGPGTRLLVL.

This sequence joins TRBV9 and TRBJ2-2; D is unresolved. The CDR3 has 16 amino acids. V lost 1 base to trimming and J lost 2 bases, with 12 bases between them. Germline CDR1 and CDR2: SGDLS and YYNGEE. In DNA, the CDR3 is TGTGCCAGCAGCGTATATCAGGTCAGAAACACCGGGGAGCTGTTTTTT. Translating gives CASSVYQVRNTGELFF.

The chain joins TRBV7-5 to TRBJ2-2; the table's D call, TRBD1, has no DNA check behind it. TRBV7-5 is a pseudogene locus. There are 17 residues in the CDR3. The CDR3 loop is CARSHHPGTGGTGELFF. CDR3 DNA: TGTGCCAGAAGCCATCATCCCGGGACAGGGGGAACCGGGGAGCTGTTTTTT.

The chain couples TRBV11-2 to TRBJ2-1; a weak D match, TRBD2 (5 bases). This CDR3 region has 18 residues. V lost 2 bases and J 2 bases, leaving 19 bases between the germline ends. The germline V gene encodes CDR1 SGHAT and CDR2 FQNNGV. In DNA, the CDR3 is TGTGCCAGCAGCTTAATTCCCGTACGGGGTGGCACCTACAATGAGCAGTTCTTC. The encoded protein is CASSLIPVRGGTYNEQFF. The full variable domain, in which reference TRBV11-2 and TRBJ2-1 provide the parts outside the CDR3, is EAGVAQSPRYKIIEKRQSVAFWCNPISGHATLYWYQQILGQGPKLLIQFQNNGVVDDSQLPKDRFSAERLKGVDSTLKIQPAKLEDSAVYLCASSLIPVRGGTYNEQFFGPGTRLTVL.

This chain connects TRBV7-8 to TRBJ2-2, with 7 bases aligning to TRBD1. Per the germline V gene, CDR1 is SGHVS and CDR2 is FQNEAQ. The CDR3 spans 12 residues. Trimming took 10 bases from V and 6 from J; bases not matched to a gene: 5. The CDR3 here is CAIDQGAGELFF. The CDR3 DNA is TGTGCCATTGACCAGGGGGCCGGGGAGCTGTTTTTT.

The rearrangement links TRBV3-1 (or the pseudogene TRBV3-2) to TRBJ2-3; D gene uncertain. CDR1 is LGHDT and CDR2 is YNNKEL in the germline V gene (reference sequence). The ends were cut back, 5 bases at V and 5 bases at J, with 11 bases in the middle. The CDR3 has 13 residues. The CDR3 loop is CASSSYLLDTQYF. Here the CDR3 DNA reads TGTGCCAGCAGCTCTTACTTACTAGATACGCAGTATTTT.

V gene TRBV2 combines with J gene TRBJ2-1, with 7 bases fitting TRBD1. The ends lost 3 bases at V and 8 bases at J; junction bases unmatched: 4. This CDR3 is built from 13 residues. The germline gives CDR1 SNHLY, CDR2 FYNNEI. The CDR3 DNA is TGTGCCAGCAGTGAGGGACAGTTCCATGAGCAGTTCTTC. The encoded protein is CASSEGQFHEQFF.

This sequence joins TRBV7-8 and TRBJ2-2; 8 bases agree with TRBD1. This CDR3 has 16 amino acids. Germline V gene lookup returns CDR1 SGHVS and CDR2 FQNEAQ. V lost 5 bases to trimming and J lost 5 bases; unmatched junction nucleotides: 10. CDR3: CASSPTGGWLTGELFF. The DNA of the CDR3 is TGTGCCAGCAGCCCTACAGGGGGTTGGTTGACCGGGGAGCTGTTTTTT. Combining the CDR3 with reference TRBV7-8 and TRBJ2-2 gives the whole variable domain GAGVSQSPRYKVAKRGQDVALRCDPISGHVSLFWYQQALGQGPEFLTYFQNEAQLDKSGLPSDRFFAERPEGSVSTLKIQRTQQEDSAVYLCASSPTGGWLTGELFFGEGSRLTVL.